Below, 23 T cell receptor beta chains from the same sample are listed, as sequenced in a study of cytomegalovirus exposure and HLA in healthy donors. The PCR employed 60 Vbeta primers together with 13 Jbeta primers. Generated by immunoSEQ multiplex PCR, the TCRdb table keeps only in-frame clones and is missing some. The sample lists over 65,000 clones, just under 80% occurring once. The sequencing sample was made of PBMCs. The receptors come from a man aged 40-55 years in good health and CMV-seronegative.

The J gene is TRBJ2-4, the V gene TRBV19, with 8 bases fitting TRBD2. Losses at the gene ends were 4 bases for V and 8 bases for J; bases not matched to a gene: 16. The germline gives CDR1 LNHDA, CDR2 SQIVND (reference sequence). The CDR3 is made up of 17 amino acids. The CDR3 loop is CASSTGGGYSIGDIQYF. The DNA for the CDR3 is TGTGCCAGTAGTACCGGGGGGGGCTACTCAATTGGGGACATTCAGTACTTC.

This clone was detected once. The rearrangement uses TRBV7-9 and TRBJ2-5; the match to TRBD1 covers 8 bases. Gene TRBJ2-7 matches the end of the DNA better, so the J call may be wrong. This CDR3 spans 15 amino acids. Germline V lookup: CDR1 SEHNR, CDR2 FQNEAQ (reference sequence). DNA for the CDR3: TGTGCCAGCAGCTTAGAGGCAGGGGGCTTCTACGAGCAGTACTTC. Translating it yields CASSLEAGGFYEQYF.

V gene TRBV28 combines with J gene TRBJ2-1, with a weak D call TRBD2 (6 bases). Deletions cut 5 bases from V and 6 bases from J, with 11 bases between. The CDR3 sequence is 13 residues long. The germline V gene has CDR1 MDHEN and CDR2 SYDVKM. DNA of the CDR3: TGTGCCAGCAGTGGGGGGACGATCAATGAGCAGTTCTTC. As protein: CASSGGTINEQFF.

This chain uses TRBV2 with TRBJ1-5, with D possibly matching TRBD1 (6 bases). V was pared by 0 bases and J by 5 bases, with 11 bases between. CDR1 SNHLY and CDR2 FYNNEI come from the germline V gene. The CDR3 has 15 residues. The CDR3: CASSEAIRGYQPQHF. CDR3 sequence (DNA): TGTGCCAGCAGTGAAGCCATCAGGGGTTATCAGCCCCAGCATTTT.

The rearrangement uses TRBV6-1 and TRBJ1-5, with D maybe TRBD1 (5 bases). Trimming took off 6 bases at V and 2 bases at J, with 14 bases between the two ends. The CDR3 covers 15 residues. Germline assignment: CDR1 MNHNS and CDR2 SASEGT. CDR3 in amino acids: CASRRGGMGNQPQHF. The CDR3, as DNA: TGTGCCAGCAGGCGGGGGGGAATGGGCAATCAGCCCCAGCATTTT.

The chain employs TRBV5-4 and TRBJ2-2; tentatively, D is TRBD2 (5 bases). This CDR3 contains 15 residues. V gave up 0 bases and J gave up 4 bases, with 10 bases separating them. Germline V gives CDR1 SGHNT, CDR2 YYREEE (reference sequence). This CDR3 is CASSLGVTITGELFF. The CDR3 DNA reads as TGTGCCAGCAGCTTGGGGGTGACTATCACCGGGGAGCTGTTTTTT.

Concerning this clone itself: The junction and the germline gene differ at one end; a read error may be behind it. The chain joins TRBV7-9 to TRBJ2-5, with D perhaps matching TRBD1 or TRBD2 (5 bases each). The germline V gene has CDR1 SEHNR and CDR2 FQNEAQ (reference sequence). This CDR3 is built from 15 residues. CDR3 sequence reads: CARSLGEKGGETQYF. CDR3 DNA: TGTGCCCGCAGCTTAGGGGAGAAGGGCGGAGAGACCCAGTACTTC.

This clone was counted only a few times. The chain couples TRBV5-1 to TRBJ2-3, with D maybe TRBD1 (5 bases). Trimming pared 1 base from V and 2 bases from J, leaving 8 bases between. The germline V gene has CDR1 SGHRS and CDR2 YFSETQ. The CDR3 runs to 14 residues. CDR3 nucleotides: TGCGCCAGCAGCTTGCCGGACACCACAGATACGCAGTATTTT. Residues: CASSLPDTTDTQYF.

This clone has only a few counts. The chain links TRBV4-1 to TRBJ1-6; weak D call: TRBD1 (5 bases). The germline V gene has CDR1 MGHRA and CDR2 YSYEKL. There are 15 residues in the CDR3. Trimming took off 0 bases at V and 6 bases at J, with 9 bases between the two ends. DNA of the CDR3: TGCGCCAGCAGCCAAGAGGGGCAAGCTAATTCACCCCTCCACTTT. Protein product: CASSQEGQANSPLHF.

The chain couples TRBV13 to TRBJ2-1, with TRBD2 as a possible D gene (5 bases). There are 15 residues in the CDR3. Germline assignment: CDR1 PRHDT and CDR2 FYEKMQ (reference sequence). Trimming cost V 1 base and J 3 bases, with 10 bases left between them. The CDR3 loop reads CASSLVTTNYNEQFF. The CDR3 nucleotides read TGTGCCAGCAGCTTAGTGACGACTAACTACAATGAGCAGTTCTTC.

CDR3 in DNA: TGTGCCAGCAGCCATCATCGACAGGGGTATTACGAGCAGTACTTC. Translating it yields CASSHHRQGYYEQYF. The chain links TRBV14 to TRBJ2-7; the match to TRBD1 covers 8 bases. The CDR3 is made up of 15 amino acids. The germline gives CDR1 SGHDN, CDR2 FVKESK. With V trimmed by 3 bases and J by 4 bases, 8 bases remained unmatched.

The chain joins TRBV7-9 to TRBJ1-2, with 7 bases matching TRBD1. Germline-derived CDR1 and CDR2 are SEHNR and FQNEAQ (reference sequence). The CDR3 contains 15 residues. J gave up 6 bases and V 5 bases, and 12 bases lay outside the gene matches. DNA of the CDR3: TGTGCCAGCAGCCCACTGGGACAGATCAGGGATGGCTACACCTTC. This translates into CASSPLGQIRDGYTF.

V and J are TRBV18 and TRBJ1-6; weak D call: TRBD1 (5 bases). CDR1 is KGHSH and CDR2 is LQKENI in the germline V gene. The CDR3 runs 15 residues. Trimming shortened V by 2 bases and J by 9 bases, and 14 bases separated the two germline ends. The CDR3 sequence is CASSPSLSQGSPLHF. The CDR3 coding sequence is TGTGCCAGCTCACCATCCCTCTCCCAGGGTTCACCCCTCCACTTT.

The genes are TRBV7-9 and TRBJ2-3; unclear D gene. Germline V lookup: CDR1 SEHNR, CDR2 FQNEAQ (reference sequence). Between the trimmed V and J ends, which lost 5 bases and 0 bases, there was a span of 15 bases. The CDR3 totals 16 residues. The CDR3 DNA sequence: TGTGCCAGCAGCACCCGGTCGAGGTCTAGCACAGATACGCAGTATTTT. Encoded protein: CASSTRSRSSTDTQYF.

This chain connects TRBV6-1 to TRBJ2-2; the match to TRBD2 covers 7 bases. CDR3 length: 15 amino acids. V shed 6 bases and J 3 bases; nucleotides not matched to a gene: 7. Germline CDR1 reads MNHNS; CDR2 reads SASEGT. In nucleotides, the CDR3 is TGTGCCAGCAGATGGGGGGGACGCTACACCGGGGAGCTGTTTTTT. It translates to CASRWGGRYTGELFF.

The rearrangement uses TRBV5-1 and TRBJ1-6; tentative D call: TRBD1 (6 bases). The germline V gene encodes CDR1 SGHRS and CDR2 YFSETQ. This CDR3 has 15 amino acids. V lost 4 bases and J lost 5, with 13 bases in between. CDR3 bases: TGCGCCAGCAGCCTCGGGGGGCGAGATAATTCACCCCTCCACTTT. As protein: CASSLGGRDNSPLHF. Looking up the rest from reference TRBV5-1 and TRBJ1-6 gives the full variable domain: KAGVTQTPRYLIKTRGQQVTLSCSPISGHRSVSWYQQTPGQGLQFLFEYFSETQRNKGNFPGRFSGRQFSNSRSEMNVSTLELGDSALYLCASSLGGRDNSPLHFGNGTRLTVT.

The chain uses TRBV5-4 and TRBJ2-6; TRBD2 might be the D (5 bases). Trimming pared 4 bases from V and 4 bases from J, leaving 15 bases between. This CDR3 region has 16 residues. CDR1 is SGHNT, CDR2 YYREEE, per germline (reference sequence). The CDR3 is CASSTRPSTGANVLTF. The CDR3 DNA reads TGTGCCAGCAGCACCCGTCCTAGCACAGGGGCCAACGTCCTGACTTTC. Drawing the rest from reference TRBV5-4 and TRBJ2-6, the complete variable domain is ETGVTQSPTHLIKTRGQQVTLRCSSQSGHNTVSWYQQALGQGPQFIFQYYREEENGRGNFPPRFSGLQFPNYSSELNVNALELDDSALYLCASSTRPSTGANVLTFGAGSRLTVL.

The V call is TRBV6-5, the J call TRBJ1-2; D gene uncertain. Germline V gene data show CDR1 as MNHEY and CDR2 as SVGAGI. The CDR3 length is 11 residues. Trimming pared 5 bases from V and 5 bases from J, leaving 6 bases between. The CDR3 loop is CASSGGYGYTF. CDR3 DNA: TGTGCCAGCAGTGGCGGTTATGGCTACACCTTC.

This clone was seen a handful of times. The gene calls are TRBV4-1 and TRBJ2-7; possible D gene TRBD2, 5 bases. The CDR3 covers 13 residues. Germline CDR1 reads MGHRA; CDR2 reads YSYEKL. Trimming shortened V by 0 bases and J by 6 bases, and 9 bases separated the two germline ends. The DNA of the CDR3 is TGCGCCAGCAGCCAAGAGGGGAGAAGCGAGCAGTACTTC. Translating gives CASSQEGRSEQYF.

The rearrangement uses TRBV6-7 and TRBJ2-7, with TRBD2 matching over 10 bases. Being an ORF, TRBV6-7 has a function that is uncertain. The CDR3 contains 19 residues. The J segment lost 0 bases and the V segment lost 6 bases, leaving 17 bases of the junction unmatched. CDR3 region: CASSPGVAGGAVSSYEQYF. CDR3 nucleotides: TGTGCCAGCAGCCCCGGAGTAGCGGGAGGAGCAGTAAGCTCCTACGAGCAGTACTTC.

This clone was counted a few times. V gene TRBV27 combines with J gene TRBJ1-5; no definite D call. The CDR3 is 15 residues long. Trimming stripped 1 base from V and 0 bases from J, with 7 bases between. Germline CDR1 is MNHEY and CDR2 is SMNVEV (reference sequence). Here the CDR3 DNA reads TGTGCCAGCAGTTTATACGGGAATAGCAATCAGCCCCAGCATTTT. It translates to CASSLYGNSNQPQHF.

The chain combines TRBV19 with TRBJ1-1; unclear D gene. Trimming left V 8 bases short and J 4 bases short, with 17 bases between. The CDR3 contains 14 residues. Germline CDR1 and CDR2: LNHDA and SQIVND (reference sequence). The CDR3 loop reads CASYSRMAVTEAFF. CDR3 coding DNA: TGTGCCAGTTATTCCCGGATGGCGGTCACTGAAGCTTTCTTT.

V usage is TRBV5-6 and J usage is TRBJ1-5, with D possibly being TRBD1 (6 bases). CDR3 length: 14 residues. Per germline, CDR1 SGHDT and CDR2 YYEEEE. V was trimmed by 0 bases and J by 5 bases, leaving 9 bases between them. The CDR3 region has the DNA TGTGCCAGCAGCTTGGGGACAGCAGATCAGCCCCAGCATTTT. Translating gives CASSLGTADQPQHF.